This is a list of T cell receptor beta chains from one sample in a study of response to subunit inactivated influenza vaccine. TCRdb independently ran MiXCR on the RT-PCR reads; one entry per CDR3 protein. Altogether almost 600,000 distinct CDR3 sequences are present, about 14% being singletons, with the ten largest covering around 10%. The source was PBMCs from blood, collected 12 days after vaccination. These receptors were collected from a man aged 50 or older who received an inactivated influenza vaccine. The CDR3 runs from the conserved cysteine through the conserved F or W. The D gene is left open where the match is weak. Not all rows give a size; the values are once, few, many and, for expanded clones, a class.

TRBV20-1,.,.,TRBJ2-5,TGCAGTGCTCCTTGGCTCGGAGGGTTTCAAGAGACCCAGTACTTC,CSAPWLGGFQETQYF
TRBV7-9,.,.,TRBJ2-2,TGTGCCAGCAGTCTCTTACAGGGATCCACCGGGGAGCTGTTTTTT,CASSLLQGSTGELFF
TRBV7-2,TRBD2,many,TRBJ2-5,TGTGCCAGCAGCTTAGTCGCGGGGGGGAGAGAGACCCAGTACTTC,CASSLVAGGRETQYF
TRBV7-9,.,.,TRBJ2-1,TGTGCCAGCAGCTTAAGCCCCGGGACCTCCGAGCAGTTCTTC,CASSLSPGTSEQFF
TRBV6-2/TRBV6-3,.,few,TRBJ2-3,TGTGCCAGCAGTTATGTCTCGATCACAGATACGCAGTATTTT,CASSYVSITDTQYF
TRBV20-1,TRBD2,few,TRBJ2-3,TGCAGTGCTAGAGAGACTAGCGGACCCACAGATACGCAGTATTTT,CSARETSGPTDTQYF
TRBV29-1,.,.,TRBJ1-4,TGCAGCGTTGTGACAGATAATGAAAAACTGTTTTTT,CSVVTDNEKLFF
TRBV6-5,TRBD1,.,TRBJ2-2,TGTGCCAGCAGTTACCGACAGGGCCCGAACACCGGGGAGCTGTTTTTT,CASSYRQGPNTGELFF
TRBV4-1,.,many,TRBJ2-7,TGCGCCAGCAGCCAAGTATTGGGGGCCTACGAGCAGTACTTC,CASSQVLGAYEQYF
TRBV5-1,TRBD1,.,TRBJ2-6,TGCGCCAGCAGCTCAACAGGGGGCAATGGGGCCAACGTCCTGACTTTC,CASSSTGGNGANVLTF
TRBV6-2/TRBV6-3,TRBD1,few,TRBJ2-2,TGTGCCAGCAGCCCACTCCCGGGACAGGGAATCGTCGGGGAGCTGTTTTTT,CASSPLPGQGIVGELFF
TRBV30,.,few,TRBJ2-7,TGTGCCTGGAGCGAAAACTACGAGCAGTACTTC,CAWSENYEQYF
TRBV13,TRBD2,.,TRBJ2-3,TGTGCCAGCAGTTACCGGTCCGGGACTAGCGGGAGCAAAGGCGATACGCAGTATTTT,CASSYRSGTSGSKGDTQYF
TRBV6-5,.,.,TRBJ2-3,TGTGCCAGCAGTTACTCGTTTATAAGAAGCACAGATACGCAGTATTTT,CASSYSFIRSTDTQYF
TRBV6-2/TRBV6-3,.,.,TRBJ2-3,TGTGCCAGCAGTTCACACGGGGCTGGAGATACGCAGTATTTT,CASSSHGAGDTQYF
TRBV20-1,.,few,TRBJ2-2,TGCAGTGCTCAAGCGCGGGCCAGGAACACCGGGGAGCTGTTTTTT,CSAQARARNTGELFF
TRBV6-2/TRBV6-3,TRBD2,.,TRBJ2-7,TGTGCCAGCAGAACCGGGACTAGCGGGAGGTCCGAGCAGTACTTC,CASRTGTSGRSEQYF
TRBV4-3,TRBD1,few,TRBJ2-2,TGCGCCAGCAGCCAAACCAGGGGGCTTGGCTCAGCTATAAACACCGGGGAGCTGTTTTTT,CASSQTRGLGSAINTGELFF
TRBV5-1,.,.,TRBJ2-3,TGCGCCAGCAGAGTAGGGTTGCGAGCCACAGATACGCAGTATTTT,CASRVGLRATDTQYF
TRBV19,.,.,TRBJ1-6,TGTGCCAGTAGTATTTCGGGACAAATTAATTCACCCCTCCACTTT,CASSISGQINSPLHF
TRBV4-2,.,.,TRBJ2-7,TGTGCCAGCAGCCAAGAGGAAGGGGGATTTACCTACGAGCAGTACTTC,CASSQEEGGFTYEQYF
TRBV12-3/TRBV12-4,TRBD1,.,TRBJ2-3,TGTGCCAGCACCCTAAATCAGGGGGCCCCCCAGGATTTT,CASTLNQGAPQDF
TRBV15,.,many,TRBJ2-1,TGTGCCACCAGCAGAGAGACTAGGAGCTACAATGAGCAGTTCTTC,CATSRETRSYNEQFF
TRBV20-1,TRBD2,.,TRBJ2-1,TGCAGTGCTAGCCCCCAGGGCGGGAGCTCCTACAATGAGCAGTTCTTC,CSASPQGGSSYNEQFF
TRBV12-3/TRBV12-4,.,few,TRBJ2-5,TGTGCCAGCAGTTTTCACGGATCAAAAGAGACCCAGTACTTC,CASSFHGSKETQYF
TRBV24-1,TRBD2,.,TRBJ2-7,TGTGCCACCAGTGACCCCGGGACTAGCGATATATACGAGCAGTACTTC,CATSDPGTSDIYEQYF
TRBV10-3,TRBD2,few,TRBJ2-1,TGTGCCATCAGTGAGCGGCGGGAGAACCGGAATGAGCAGTTCTTC,CAISERRENRNEQFF
TRBV3-1,.,few,TRBJ2-5,TGTGCCAGCAGCCAAGGGGGGATCCAAGAGACCCAGTACTTC,CASSQGGIQETQYF
TRBV2,TRBD1,.,TRBJ2-7,TGTGCCAGCAGATACTCCGGGACAGGGGGCTTCGAGCAGTACTTC,CASRYSGTGGFEQYF
TRBV24-1,.,.,TRBJ1-4,TGTGCCACCAGCGCCGGGGGGCCAAATGAAAAACTGTTTTTT,CATSAGGPNEKLFF
TRBV15,TRBD2,few,TRBJ2-1,TGTGCCACCAGCAGCCCACAGCGGGAGAATGAGCAGTTCTTC,CATSSPQRENEQFF
TRBV7-3,TRBD2,.,TRBJ2-1,TGTGCCAGCAGCTTACTGGGCGGGGGATTCCCTAATGAGCAGTTCTTC,CASSLLGGGFPNEQFF
TRBV15,.,.,TRBJ2-7,TGTGCCACCAGGCCTGTCCCCTCCGAAACAGGGATCGACGAGCAGTACTTC,CATRPVPSETGIDEQYF
TRBV9,TRBD2,.,TRBJ2-1,TGTGCCAGCAGCTCCTCGAGGGCTAGCGGGAGTGATGAGCAGTTCTTC,CASSSSRASGSDEQFF
TRBV14,.,few,TRBJ2-3,TGTGCCAGCAGCCGCTTCCGAGATACGCAGTATTTT,CASSRFRDTQYF
TRBV5-6,TRBD2,.,TRBJ2-3,TGTGCCAGCAGCTTGACCTTCCTAGCGGGAGAGGCAGATACGCAGTATTTT,CASSLTFLAGEADTQYF
TRBV5-1,TRBD1,few,TRBJ1-2,TGCGCCAGCAGCTTAAGGGGACAGGGGGCCGGCGGCTACACCTTC,CASSLRGQGAGGYTF
TRBV12-3/TRBV12-4,TRBD2,.,TRBJ2-4,TGTGCCAGCAGTACCCTAGCGGGGGGGCTCTCCGGCATTCAGTACTTC,CASSTLAGGLSGIQYF
TRBV7-9,.,.,TRBJ2-3,TGTGCCAGCAGCTTGGGGGCCTATACGCAGTATTTT,CASSLGAYTQYF
TRBV9,TRBD2,many,TRBJ2-3,TGTGCCAGCAGCGCGGGGGGGGGCACAGATACGCAGTATTTT,CASSAGGGTDTQYF
TRBV20-1,TRBD1,few,TRBJ1-5,TGCAGTCAGGGGGCAGGAGATCAGCCCCAGCATTTT,CSQGAGDQPQHF
TRBV20-1,.,few,TRBJ1-5,TGCAGTGCTAGTACTGGGATTAGCAATCAGCCCCAGCATTTT,CSASTGISNQPQHF
TRBV12-3/TRBV12-4,.,many,TRBJ1-1,TGTGCCAGCCTCGGATTTCAGAACACTGAAGCTTTCTTT,CASLGFQNTEAFF
TRBV6-5,.,few,TRBJ1-1,TGTGCCAGCAGTTACTCTATCCGCGGGGGGACTGAAGCTTTCTTT,CASSYSIRGGTEAFF
TRBV2,.,.,TRBJ1-1,TGTGCCAGCAGTGATTGGGGTAACACTGAAGCTTTCTTT,CASSDWGNTEAFF
TRBV11-2,.,many,TRBJ1-5,TGTGCCAGCAGCTTAGGCGCAGGCCTGAATCAGCCCCAGCATTTT,CASSLGAGLNQPQHF